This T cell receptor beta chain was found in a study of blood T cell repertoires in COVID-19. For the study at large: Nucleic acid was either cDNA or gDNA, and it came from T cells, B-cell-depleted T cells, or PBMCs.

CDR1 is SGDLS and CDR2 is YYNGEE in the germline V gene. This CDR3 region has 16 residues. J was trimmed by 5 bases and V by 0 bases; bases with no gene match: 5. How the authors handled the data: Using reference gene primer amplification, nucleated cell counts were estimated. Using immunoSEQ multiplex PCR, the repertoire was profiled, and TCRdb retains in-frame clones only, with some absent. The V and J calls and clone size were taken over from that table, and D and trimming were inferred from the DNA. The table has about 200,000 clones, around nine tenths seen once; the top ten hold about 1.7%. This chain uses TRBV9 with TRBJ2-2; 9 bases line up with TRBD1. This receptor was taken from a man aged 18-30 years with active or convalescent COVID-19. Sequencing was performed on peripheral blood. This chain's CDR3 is CASSVGQGQGTGELFF. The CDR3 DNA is TGTGCCAGCAGCGTAGGACAAGGACAGGGGACCGGGGAGCTGTTTTTT.